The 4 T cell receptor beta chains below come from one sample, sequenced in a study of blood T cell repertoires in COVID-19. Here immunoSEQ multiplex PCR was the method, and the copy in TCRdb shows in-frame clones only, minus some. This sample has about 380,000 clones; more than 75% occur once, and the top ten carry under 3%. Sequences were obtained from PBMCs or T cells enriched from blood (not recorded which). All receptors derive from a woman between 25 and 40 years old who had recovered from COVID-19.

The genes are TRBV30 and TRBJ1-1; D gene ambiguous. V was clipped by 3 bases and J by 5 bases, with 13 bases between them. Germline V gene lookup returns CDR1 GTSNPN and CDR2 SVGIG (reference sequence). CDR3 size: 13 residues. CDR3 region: CAWSATVRTEAFF. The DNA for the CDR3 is TGTGCCTGGAGCGCCACAGTTAGAACTGAAGCTTTCTTT.

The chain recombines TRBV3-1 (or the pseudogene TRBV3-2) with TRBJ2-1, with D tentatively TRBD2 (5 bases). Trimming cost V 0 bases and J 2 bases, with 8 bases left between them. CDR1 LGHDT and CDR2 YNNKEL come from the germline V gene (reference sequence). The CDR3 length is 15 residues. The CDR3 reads CASSQEAGTYNEQFF. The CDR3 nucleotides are TGTGCCAGCAGCCAAGAGGCGGGTACCTACAATGAGCAGTTCTTC.

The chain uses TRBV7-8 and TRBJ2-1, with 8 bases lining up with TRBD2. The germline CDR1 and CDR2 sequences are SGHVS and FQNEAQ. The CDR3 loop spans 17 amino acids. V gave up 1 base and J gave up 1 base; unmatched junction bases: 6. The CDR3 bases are TGTGCCAGCAGCTTAGTAACAGGGACTAGTTCCTACAATGAGCAGTTCTTC. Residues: CASSLVTGTSSYNEQFF.

CDR3 sequence reads: CASSPVAFSGANVLTF. CDR3 DNA: TGTGCCAGCAGCCCGGTTGCCTTCTCTGGGGCCAACGTCCTGACTTTC. The chain employs TRBV3-1 (or the pseudogene TRBV3-2) and TRBJ2-6, with D unclear. The CDR3 consists of 16 residues. Germline assignment: CDR1 LGHDT and CDR2 YNNKEL (reference sequence). V was pared by 4 bases and J by 0 bases, with 10 bases between.